These T cell receptor beta chains were read from a single sample in a study of blood T cell repertoires in COVID-19. The repertoire was sequenced with immunoSEQ multiplex PCR; TCRdb's copy has only in-frame clones and lacks some. The data contain 90,000 to 100,000 clones, about 85% of them singletons. Sequencing was done on a sample of peripheral blood. These receptors were obtained from a woman aged 80 or older with acute or convalescent COVID-19. CDR3s include the opening cysteine and the closing phenylalanine or tryptophan. D genes are given only for firm matches. The size of a clone is reported for some rows only, either as once, few or many, or as a class for expanded clones.

v_call,d_call,clone_size,j_call,cdr3_aa,cdr3_nt
TRBV6-2/TRBV6-3,TRBD1,.,TRBJ1-1,CASSGQLGTGLPLEAFF,TGTGCCAGCAGTGGGCAACTAGGGACAGGCTTACCCCTTGAAGCTTTCTTT
TRBV6-6,.,.,TRBJ1-3,CASSRQKSSGNTIYF,TGTGCCAGCAGCCGACAGAAAAGCTCTGGAAACACCATATATTTT
TRBV6-2/TRBV6-3,TRBD2,.,TRBJ2-3,CASSSLRGGSTDTQYF,TGTGCCAGCAGTTCCTTACGCGGGGGGAGCACAGATACGCAGTATTTT
TRBV6-4,.,.,TRBJ1-6,CASRRMSNYNSPLHF,TGTGCCAGCAGGCGAATGAGTAACTATAATTCACCCCTCCACTTT
TRBV18,TRBD1,.,TRBJ1-1,CASTGAGWNTEAFF,TGTGCCAGCACAGGGGCGGGATGGAACACTGAAGCTTTCTTT
TRBV13,.,.,TRBJ2-5,CASSSIQETQYF,TGTGCCAGCAGCTCTATACAAGAGACCCAGTACTTC
TRBV12-1,.,.,TRBJ1-2,CASRTTGIYGYTF,TGTGCCAGCCGAACAACGGGGATCTATGGCTACACCTTC
TRBV5-1,.,.,TRBJ1-6,CASSLDGVNSPLHF,TGCGCCAGCAGCTTGGACGGTGTTAATTCACCCCTCCACTTT
TRBV19,.,.,TRBJ1-2,CASKAGEIYGYTF,TGTGCCAGTAAAGCAGGGGAAATCTATGGCTACACCTTC
TRBV5-6,TRBD1,.,TRBJ1-2,CASSSRGQGAIGYTF,TGTGCCAGCAGCTCGAGGGGGCAGGGGGCGATTGGCTACACCTTC
TRBV29-1,.,.,TRBJ2-7,CSVGKQGGSYEQYF,TGCAGCGTCGGAAAACAGGGAGGGTCCTACGAGCAGTACTTC
TRBV7-2,TRBD2,.,TRBJ2-2,CASSVTSGGNTGELFF,TGTGCCAGCAGCGTAACTAGCGGGGGGAACACCGGGGAGCTGTTTTTT
TRBV30,.,.,TRBJ1-5,CAWSEGGNQPQHF,TGTGCCTGGAGTGAAGGGGGCAATCAGCCCCAGCATTTT
TRBV7-6,.,few,TRBJ1-6,CASSSLRNSPLHF,TGTGCCAGCAGCTCACTAAGAAATTCACCCCTCCACTTT
TRBV7-2,TRBD1,.,TRBJ2-2,CASSWTGVGTGELFF,TGTGCCAGCAGCTGGACAGGGGTGGGCACCGGGGAGCTGTTTTTT
TRBV6-2/TRBV6-3,TRBD2,.,TRBJ2-1,CASSSTLAGGLRRSYNEQFF,TGTGCCAGCAGTTCGACACTAGCGGGGGGTCTTCGCCGCTCCTACAATGAGCAGTTCTTC
TRBV7-9,.,.,TRBJ2-3,CASSLSDRRTDTQYF,TGTGCCAGCAGCTTATCTGACAGACGCACAGATACGCAGTATTTT
TRBV6-1,.,.,TRBJ1-1,CASSEWAGMNTEAFF,TGTGCCAGCAGTGAGTGGGCGGGAATGAACACTGAAGCTTTCTTT
TRBV27,.,.,TRBJ1-1,CASTYSGGTEAFF,TGTGCCAGCACCTATTCCGGGGGCACTGAAGCTTTCTTT
TRBV6-2/TRBV6-3,TRBD1,.,TRBJ1-5,CASSLDRGGQPQHF,TGTGCCAGCAGTTTGGACAGGGGGGGTCAGCCCCAGCATTTT
TRBV19,TRBD1,once,TRBJ2-3,CASSLSPEGASVPDTQYF,TGTGCCAGTAGTCTAAGCCCCGAGGGGGCTTCTGTCCCAGATACGCAGTATTTT
TRBV23-1,.,.,TRBJ1-1,CASSQSLHGVTEAFF,TGCGCCAGCAGTCAATCGCTGCACGGGGTCACTGAAGCTTTCTTT